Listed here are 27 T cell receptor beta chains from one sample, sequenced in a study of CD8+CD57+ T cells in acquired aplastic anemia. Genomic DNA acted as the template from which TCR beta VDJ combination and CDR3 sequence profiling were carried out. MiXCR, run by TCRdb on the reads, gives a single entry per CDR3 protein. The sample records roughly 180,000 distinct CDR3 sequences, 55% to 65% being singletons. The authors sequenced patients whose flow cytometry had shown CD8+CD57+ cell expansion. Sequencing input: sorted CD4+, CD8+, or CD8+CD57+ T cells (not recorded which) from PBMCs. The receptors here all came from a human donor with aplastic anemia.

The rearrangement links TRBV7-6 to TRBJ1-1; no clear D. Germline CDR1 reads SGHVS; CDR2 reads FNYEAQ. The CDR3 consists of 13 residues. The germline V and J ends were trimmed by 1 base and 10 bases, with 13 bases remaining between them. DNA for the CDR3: TGTGCCAGCAGCTTAGTCCCAAAAGGAAGAGCTTTCTTT. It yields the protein CASSLVPKGRAFF.

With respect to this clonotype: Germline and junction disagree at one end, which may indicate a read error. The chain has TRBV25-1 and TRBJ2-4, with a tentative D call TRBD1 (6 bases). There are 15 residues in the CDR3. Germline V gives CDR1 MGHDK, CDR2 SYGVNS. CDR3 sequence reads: CASSELQGPVNIHYF. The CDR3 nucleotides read TGTGCCAGCAGTGAATTACAGGGTCCTGTAAACATTCACTACTTC.

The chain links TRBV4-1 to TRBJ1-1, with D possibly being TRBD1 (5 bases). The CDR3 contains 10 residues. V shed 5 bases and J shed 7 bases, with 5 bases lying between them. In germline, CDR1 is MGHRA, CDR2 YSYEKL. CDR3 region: CASSGGEAFF. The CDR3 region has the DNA TGCGCCAGCAGCGGGGGTGAAGCTTTCTTT.

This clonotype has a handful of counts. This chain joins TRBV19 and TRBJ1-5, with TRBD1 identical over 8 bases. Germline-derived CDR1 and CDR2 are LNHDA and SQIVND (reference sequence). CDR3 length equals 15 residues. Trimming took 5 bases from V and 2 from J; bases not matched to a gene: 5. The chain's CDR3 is CASSFGQGGNQPQHF. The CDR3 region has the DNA TGTGCCAGTAGTTTCGGACAGGGAGGCAATCAGCCCCAGCATTTT. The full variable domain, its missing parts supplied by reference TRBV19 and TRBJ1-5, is DGGITQSPKYLFRKEGQNVTLSCEQNLNHDAMYWYRQDPGQGLRLIYYSQIVNDFQKGDIAEGYSVSREKKESFPLTVTSAQKNPTAFYLCASSFGQGGNQPQHFGDGTRLSIL.

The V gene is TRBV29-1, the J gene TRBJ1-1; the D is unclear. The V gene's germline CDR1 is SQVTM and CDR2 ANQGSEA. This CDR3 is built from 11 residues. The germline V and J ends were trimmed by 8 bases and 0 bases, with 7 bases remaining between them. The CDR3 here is CSRVMNTEAFF. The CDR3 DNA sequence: TGCAGCAGGGTGATGAACACTGAAGCTTTCTTT. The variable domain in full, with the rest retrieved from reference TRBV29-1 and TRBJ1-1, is SAVISQKPSRDICQRGTSLTIQCQVDSQVTMMFWYRQQPGQSLTLIATANQGSEATYESGFVIDKFPISRPNLTFSTLTVSNMSPEDSSIYLCSRVMNTEAFFGQGTRLTVV.

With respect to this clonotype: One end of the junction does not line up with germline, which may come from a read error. The CDR3 here is CSSSRGDGYTF. CDR3 DNA: TGTTCCAGCAGTAGGGGGGATGGCTACACCTTC. The V gene is TRBV6-2 or TRBV6-3, the J gene TRBJ1-2; tentatively, D is TRBD1 (6 bases). Per the germline V gene, CDR1 is MNHEY and CDR2 is SVGEGT. The CDR3 is made up of 11 amino acids.

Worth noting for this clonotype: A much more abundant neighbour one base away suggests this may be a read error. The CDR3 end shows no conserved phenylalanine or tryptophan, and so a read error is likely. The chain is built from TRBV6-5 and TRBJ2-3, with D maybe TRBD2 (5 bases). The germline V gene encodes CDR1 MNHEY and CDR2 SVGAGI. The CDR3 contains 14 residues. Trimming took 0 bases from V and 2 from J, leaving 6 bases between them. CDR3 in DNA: TGTGCCAGCAGTTACTCGAGGGTCACAGATACGCAGTATCTT. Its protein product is CASSYSRVTDTQYL.

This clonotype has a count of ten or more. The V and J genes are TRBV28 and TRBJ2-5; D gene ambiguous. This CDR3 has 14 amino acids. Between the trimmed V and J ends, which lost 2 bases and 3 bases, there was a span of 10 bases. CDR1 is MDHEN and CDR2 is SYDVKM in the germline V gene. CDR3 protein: CASSLGSVEETQYF. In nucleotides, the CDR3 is TGTGCCAGCAGTTTAGGTTCAGTTGAAGAGACCCAGTACTTC.

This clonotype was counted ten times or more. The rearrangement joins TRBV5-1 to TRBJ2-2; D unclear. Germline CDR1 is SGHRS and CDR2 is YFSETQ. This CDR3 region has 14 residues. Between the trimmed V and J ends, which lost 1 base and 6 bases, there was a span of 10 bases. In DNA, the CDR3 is TGCGCCAGCAGCTTGAAGTTCCCTGCCGGGGAGCTGTTTTTT. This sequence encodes CASSLKFPAGELFF.

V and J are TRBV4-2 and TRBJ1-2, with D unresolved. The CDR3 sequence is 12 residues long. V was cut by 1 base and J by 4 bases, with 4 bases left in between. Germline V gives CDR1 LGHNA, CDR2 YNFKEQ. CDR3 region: CASSQASYGYTF. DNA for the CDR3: TGTGCCAGCAGCCAAGCCAGCTATGGCTACACCTTC.

Here the CDR3 DNA reads TGTGCCAGCAGCCAAGGCCAGCAGGGCTACACCTTC. Translated: CASSQGQQGYTF. The chain combines TRBV14 with TRBJ1-2; D remains unclear. The CDR3 length is 12 residues. Per the germline V gene, CDR1 is SGHDN and CDR2 is FVKESK. V dropped 1 base and J dropped 8 bases, with 8 bases sitting between them.

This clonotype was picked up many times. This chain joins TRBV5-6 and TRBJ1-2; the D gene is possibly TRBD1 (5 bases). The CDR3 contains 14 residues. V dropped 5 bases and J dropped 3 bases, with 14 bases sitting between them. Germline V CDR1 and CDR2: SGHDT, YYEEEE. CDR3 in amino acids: CASRVWGGDYGYTF. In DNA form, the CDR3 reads TGTGCCAGCAGGGTCTGGGGGGGGGACTATGGCTACACCTTC. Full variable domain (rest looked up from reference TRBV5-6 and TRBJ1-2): DAGVTQSPTHLIKTRGQQVTLRCSPKSGHDTVSWYQQALGQGPQFIFQYYEEEERQRGNFPDRFSGHQFPNYSSELNVNALLLGDSALYLCASRVWGGDYGYTFGSGTRLTVV.

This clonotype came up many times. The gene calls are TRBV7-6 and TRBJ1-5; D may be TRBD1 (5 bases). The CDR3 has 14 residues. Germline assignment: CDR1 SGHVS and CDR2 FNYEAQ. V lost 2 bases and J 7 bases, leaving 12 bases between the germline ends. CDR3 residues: CASSLQGAGQPQHF. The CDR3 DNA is TGTGCCAGCAGCTTACAGGGAGCTGGACAGCCCCAGCATTTT.

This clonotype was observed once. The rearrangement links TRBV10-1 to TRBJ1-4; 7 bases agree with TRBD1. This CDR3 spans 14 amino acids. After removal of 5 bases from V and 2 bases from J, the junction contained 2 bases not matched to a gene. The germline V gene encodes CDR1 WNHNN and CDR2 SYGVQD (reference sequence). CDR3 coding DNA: TGCGCCAGCAGTCCCAGGGGGACTAATGAAAAACTGTTTTTT. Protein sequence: CASSPRGTNEKLFF.

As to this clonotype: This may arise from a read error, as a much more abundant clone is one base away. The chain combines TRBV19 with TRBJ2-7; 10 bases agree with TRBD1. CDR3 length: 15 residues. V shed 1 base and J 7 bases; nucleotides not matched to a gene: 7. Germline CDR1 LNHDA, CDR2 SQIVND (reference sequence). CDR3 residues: CASSIGDRGPREQYF. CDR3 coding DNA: TGTGCCAGTAGTATAGGGGACAGGGGCCCTAGGGAGCAGTACTTC.

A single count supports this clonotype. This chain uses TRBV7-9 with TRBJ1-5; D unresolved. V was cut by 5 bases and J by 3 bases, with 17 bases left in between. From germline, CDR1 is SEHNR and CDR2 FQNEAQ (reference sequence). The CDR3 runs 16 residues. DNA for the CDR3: TGTGCCAGCAGCCAAGAATCGGACTTTTCCAATCAGCCCCAGCATTTT. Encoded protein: CASSQESDFSNQPQHF.

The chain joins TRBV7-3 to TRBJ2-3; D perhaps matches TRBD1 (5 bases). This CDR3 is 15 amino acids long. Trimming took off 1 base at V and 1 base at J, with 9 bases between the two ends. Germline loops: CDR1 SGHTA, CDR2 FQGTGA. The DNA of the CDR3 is TGTGCCAGCAGCTTAAAGGGGTCTGGCACAGATACGCAGTATTTT. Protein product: CASSLKGSGTDTQYF.

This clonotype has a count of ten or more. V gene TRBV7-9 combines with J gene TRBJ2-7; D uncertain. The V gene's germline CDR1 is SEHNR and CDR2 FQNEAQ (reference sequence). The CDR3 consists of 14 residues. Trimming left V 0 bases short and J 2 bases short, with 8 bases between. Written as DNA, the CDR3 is TGTGCCAGCAGCTTAGCGCATAACCCCTACGAGCAGTACTTC. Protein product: CASSLAHNPYEQYF.

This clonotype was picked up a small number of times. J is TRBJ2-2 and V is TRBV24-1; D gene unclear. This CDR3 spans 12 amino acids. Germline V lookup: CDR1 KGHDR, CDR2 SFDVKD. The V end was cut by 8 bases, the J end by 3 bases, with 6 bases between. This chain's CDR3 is CATMGDTGELFF. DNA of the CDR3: TGTGCCACCATGGGTGACACCGGGGAGCTGTTTTTT.

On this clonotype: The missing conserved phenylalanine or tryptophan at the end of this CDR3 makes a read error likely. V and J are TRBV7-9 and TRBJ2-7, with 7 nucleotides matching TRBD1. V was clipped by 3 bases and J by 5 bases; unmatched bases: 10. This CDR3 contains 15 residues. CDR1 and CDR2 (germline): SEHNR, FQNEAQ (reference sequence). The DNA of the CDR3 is TGTGCCAGCAGCTTGAACGGGCAGGGGGTCGACGAGCAGTACTCC. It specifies CASSLNGQGVDEQYS.

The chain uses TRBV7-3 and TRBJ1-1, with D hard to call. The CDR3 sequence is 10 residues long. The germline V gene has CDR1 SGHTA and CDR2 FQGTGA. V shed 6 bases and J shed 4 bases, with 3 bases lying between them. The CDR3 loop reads CASRFTEAFF. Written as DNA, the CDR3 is TGTGCCAGCAGGTTCACTGAAGCTTTCTTT.

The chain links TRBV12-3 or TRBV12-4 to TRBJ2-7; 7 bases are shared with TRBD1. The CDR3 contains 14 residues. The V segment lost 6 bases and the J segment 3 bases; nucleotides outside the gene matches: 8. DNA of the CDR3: TGTGCCAGCAGCCCCGGACAGGCCGGCTACGAGCAGTACTTC. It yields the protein CASSPGQAGYEQYF.

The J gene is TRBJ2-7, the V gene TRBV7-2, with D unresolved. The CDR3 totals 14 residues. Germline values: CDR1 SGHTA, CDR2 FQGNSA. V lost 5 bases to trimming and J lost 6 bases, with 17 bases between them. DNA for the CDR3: TGTGCCAGCAGCCCCGGGCAAGGTCGGCGCGAGCAGTACTTC. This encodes CASSPGQGRREQYF.

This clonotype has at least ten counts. The CDR3 DNA reads TGTGCCAGCAGCTTAAACGTAGGCGAAGCTAACTATGGCTACACCTTC. It codes for CASSLNVGEANYGYTF. The V and J genes are TRBV7-8 and TRBJ1-2; unclear D gene. Germline V gives CDR1 SGHVS, CDR2 FQNEAQ. The CDR3 length is 16 residues. Deletions cut 2 bases from V and 0 bases from J, with 13 bases between.

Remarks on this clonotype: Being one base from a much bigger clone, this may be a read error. The CDR3: CASSYGGGQETQYF. As DNA, the CDR3 is TGTGCCAGCAGTTACGGCGGCGGCCAAGAGACCCAGTACTTC. This rearrangement joins TRBV6-5 to TRBJ2-5; D gene uncertain. V was trimmed by 2 bases and J by 1 base, leaving 8 bases between them. Germline assignment: CDR1 MNHEY and CDR2 SVGAGI. The CDR3 contains 14 residues.

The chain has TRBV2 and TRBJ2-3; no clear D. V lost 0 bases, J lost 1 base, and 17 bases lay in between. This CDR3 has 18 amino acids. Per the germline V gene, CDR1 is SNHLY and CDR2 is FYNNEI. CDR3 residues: CASSEAVGGPPRTDTQYF. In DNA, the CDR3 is TGTGCCAGCAGTGAAGCGGTAGGCGGCCCCCCCCGCACAGATACGCAGTATTTT. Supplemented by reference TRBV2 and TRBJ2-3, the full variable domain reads EPEVTQTPSHQVTQMGQEVILRCVPISNHLYFYWYRQILGQKVEFLVSFYNNEISEKSEIFDDQFSVERPDGSNFTLKIRSTKLEDSAMYFCASSEAVGGPPRTDTQYFGPGTRLTVL.

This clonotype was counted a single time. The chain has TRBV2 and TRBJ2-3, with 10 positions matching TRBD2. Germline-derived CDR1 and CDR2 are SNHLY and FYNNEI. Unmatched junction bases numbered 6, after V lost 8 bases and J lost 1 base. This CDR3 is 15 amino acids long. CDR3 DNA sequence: TGTGCCAGCGGCAAGCTAGCGGGGGGCACAGATACGCAGTATTTT. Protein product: CASGKLAGGTDTQYF.